One and the same sample provided the 26 T cell receptor beta chains below, sequenced in a study of OX40 agonist ivuxolimab in advanced cancers. TCRdb's copy holds only in-frame clones and misses some; the assay was immunoSEQ multiplex PCR. The sample lists 20,000 to 25,000 clones, 90% to 95% occurring once. The sequenced sample was CD4+ or CD8+ T cells sorted from blood, obtained in a trial of the OX40 agonist ivuxolimab. These receptors all stem from an adult with an advanced solid tumor such as melanoma, head and neck, liver or kidney cancer.

V usage is TRBV5-1 and J usage is TRBJ1-2; TRBD1 matches 9 bases. J was trimmed by 5 bases and V by 3 bases; bases with no gene match: 5. This CDR3 is 14 amino acids long. Per germline, CDR1 SGHRS and CDR2 YFSETQ. The DNA for the CDR3 is TGCGCCAGCAGCTCCCGGACAGGGGTTTATGGCTACACCTTC. Translating it yields CASSSRTGVYGYTF.

The chain couples TRBV7-6 to TRBJ1-3; TRBD1 matches at 8 bases. V dropped 1 base and J dropped 0; count of bases not matched to a gene: 5. The CDR3 runs to 17 residues. Per the germline V gene, CDR1 is SGHVS and CDR2 is FNYEAQ. The CDR3, as DNA: TGTGCCAGCAGCTTAGATCCAGGGGGCCCCTCTGGAAACACCATATATTTT. Protein product: CASSLDPGGPSGNTIYF.

The chain links TRBV27 to TRBJ1-1; no clear D gene. The germline V gene encodes CDR1 MNHEY and CDR2 SMNVEV (reference sequence). V was clipped by 0 bases and J by 5 bases, with 7 bases between them. The CDR3 covers 13 residues. CDR3 in DNA: TGTGCCAGCAGTTTATCGTGGGTGACTGAAGCTTTCTTT. Translation gives CASSLSWVTEAFF.

This sequence joins TRBV7-2 and TRBJ1-1, with D possibly TRBD1 on 6 matching bases. Trimming took off 4 bases at V and 5 bases at J, with 14 bases between the two ends. Germline values: CDR1 SGHTA, CDR2 FQGNSA. The CDR3 contains 14 residues. Here the CDR3 DNA reads TGTGCCAGCAGCTCCGTGGGGGCACTTACTGAAGCTTTCTTT. As protein: CASSSVGALTEAFF.

V gene TRBV7-9 combines with J gene TRBJ2-3; 12 bases line up with TRBD1. Germline V gene data show CDR1 as SEHNR and CDR2 as FQNEAQ (reference sequence). The CDR3 loop spans 17 amino acids. The V gene end was trimmed by 3 bases and the J gene end by 0 bases; junction bases not matched to a gene: 4. The CDR3, as DNA: TGTGCCAGCAGCTTCCCGGGACAGGGGGCGAGCACAGATACGCAGTATTTT. This codes for CASSFPGQGASTDTQYF.

V usage is TRBV9 and J usage is TRBJ2-5; TRBD2 agrees at 11 bases. The V segment lost 0 bases and the J segment 0 bases; nucleotides outside the gene matches: 4. This CDR3 comprises 17 residues. CDR1 is SGDLS, CDR2 YYNGEE, per germline. The CDR3 DNA reads as TGTGCCAGCAGCGTAGCCACGACTAGCGGGGACCAAGAGACCCAGTACTTC. Translating it yields CASSVATTSGDQETQYF.

The gene calls are TRBV11-2 and TRBJ1-5; D uncertain. Germline V lookup: CDR1 SGHAT, CDR2 FQNNGV. V lost 2 bases and J lost 4, with 6 bases in between. CDR3 length equals 13 residues. The chain's CDR3 is CASSLRLNQPQHF. The CDR3 DNA sequence: TGTGCCAGCAGCTTAAGGCTTAATCAGCCCCAGCATTTT.

This chain joins TRBV7-8 and TRBJ2-6, with 9 bases that match TRBD1. CDR1 and CDR2 (germline): SGHVS, FQNEAQ. V trimming: 7 bases; J trimming: 0 bases; junction bases outside the gene matches: 7. The CDR3 sequence is 17 residues long. CDR3 sequence (DNA): TGTGCCAGCACGGGGACAGGGAAAAGCTCTGGGGCCAACGTCCTGACTTTC. Its translation: CASTGTGKSSGANVLTF.

The chain joins TRBV4-1 to TRBJ1-2; TRBD1 aligns across 10 bases. The CDR3 is 15 amino acids. The J segment lost 7 bases and the V segment lost 2 bases, leaving 7 bases of the junction unmatched. Germline-derived CDR1 and CDR2 are MGHRA and YSYEKL. The CDR3, as DNA: TGCGCCAGCAGCCAATCCGCTGACAGGGGGCCTGGCTACACCTTC. This encodes CASSQSADRGPGYTF.

The rearrangement joins TRBV6-1 to TRBJ1-6, with D hard to call. Germline assignment: CDR1 MNHNS and CDR2 SASEGT. Trimming cost V 3 bases and J 9 bases, with 6 bases left between them. The CDR3 is made up of 12 amino acids. The DNA for the CDR3 is TGTGCCAGCAGTGAGGGGAGTTCACCCCTCCACTTT. Translating it yields CASSEGSSPLHF.

CDR3 in DNA: TGTGCCAGCAGCTTTGGGACAGGGGATTTCTACGAGCAGTACTTC. Protein sequence: CASSFGTGDFYEQYF. The V call is TRBV11-2, the J call TRBJ2-7; the match to TRBD1 covers 10 bases. V was clipped by 3 bases and J by 3 bases; unmatched bases: 5. This CDR3 has 15 amino acids. The germline V gene encodes CDR1 SGHAT and CDR2 FQNNGV.

This sequence joins TRBV5-5 and TRBJ1-2; 11 bases are a match to TRBD1. Germline V gene lookup returns CDR1 SGHKS and CDR2 YYEKEE (reference sequence). The CDR3 is 14 amino acids. V was pared by 0 bases and J by 7 bases, with 2 bases of the junction left unmatched. The chain's CDR3 is CASSLAGQGVGYTF. CDR3 DNA: TGTGCCAGCAGCTTGGCGGGACAGGGGGTTGGCTACACCTTC.

The sample holds one count of this clone. The V and J genes are TRBV29-1 and TRBJ2-7, with 7 bases identical to TRBD1. CDR3 length equals 11 residues. The junction had 1 base not matched to a gene; V was cut back by 5 bases and J by 3 bases. The germline V gene has CDR1 SQVTM and CDR2 ANQGSEA. CDR3 protein: CSVRTGYEQYF. The CDR3 DNA reads as TGCAGCGTTAGGACAGGCTACGAGCAGTACTTC.

The chain has TRBV19 and TRBJ2-7; D is uncertain. The CDR3 covers 14 residues. Germline values: CDR1 LNHDA, CDR2 SQIVND (reference sequence). Trimming removed 3 bases from V and 0 bases from J, with 9 bases in between. CDR3 amino acids: CASSMTASSYEQYF. CDR3 nucleotides: TGTGCCAGTAGTATGACGGCCAGCTCCTACGAGCAGTACTTC.

The chain recombines TRBV11-2 with TRBJ1-1; 10 bases line up with TRBD1. Trimming took 5 bases from V and 1 from J; bases not matched to a gene: 7. Germline V lookup: CDR1 SGHAT, CDR2 FQNNGV. The CDR3 has 16 residues. CDR3 DNA: TGTGCCAGCAGCGGGCGACGGACAGGGGGGAACACTGAAGCTTTCTTT. Encoded protein: CASSGRRTGGNTEAFF.

The chain is built from TRBV7-9 and TRBJ2-7; no definite D call. V was shortened by 2 bases and J by 7 bases, with 18 bases between the two germline ends. The CDR3 totals 15 residues. Looked up from germline, CDR1 is SEHNR and CDR2 is FQNEAQ (reference sequence). CDR3 DNA: TGTGCCAGCAGCTTAACTTCAGGTACGGCTTGGGAGCAGTACTTC. Its protein product is CASSLTSGTAWEQYF.

The chain employs TRBV6-5 and TRBJ1-1; D remains ambiguous. Per the germline V gene, CDR1 is MNHEY and CDR2 is SVGAGI. The CDR3 length is 14 residues. V dropped 4 bases and J dropped 1 base, with 10 bases sitting between them. The DNA of the CDR3 is TGTGCCAGCAGTTCTGGGGTTGAGAACACTGAAGCTTTCTTT. Amino acids: CASSSGVENTEAFF.

V and J are TRBV19 and TRBJ1-1; TRBD1 agrees at 9 bases. V gave up 9 bases and J gave up 3 bases; unmatched junction bases: 17. The CDR3 runs to 17 residues. Germline CDR1 and CDR2: LNHDA and SQIVND (reference sequence). CDR3 DNA: TGTGCCAGGGTCCCAAAAACAGGGGGCGAATGGTACACTGAAGCTTTCTTT. Its protein product is CARVPKTGGEWYTEAFF.

The chain recombines TRBV2 with TRBJ2-7; D is uncertain. Trimming pared 4 bases from V and 3 bases from J, leaving 10 bases between. Per the germline V gene, CDR1 is SNHLY and CDR2 is FYNNEI. The CDR3 covers 13 residues. CDR3: CASSGLPRYEQYF. CDR3 in DNA: TGTGCCAGCAGTGGTCTCCCACGCTACGAGCAGTACTTC.

The chain combines TRBV6-5 with TRBJ2-2; weak D call: TRBD2 (7 bases). The germline gives CDR1 MNHEY, CDR2 SVGAGI. This CDR3 spans 15 amino acids. The V end was cut by 6 bases, the J end by 7 bases, with 18 bases between. As DNA, the CDR3 is TGTGCCAGCAGCCGGGGGGCGGGGAAAAACGGGGAGCTGTTTTTT. Amino acid sequence: CASSRGAGKNGELFF.

This sequence joins TRBV4-1 and TRBJ2-5, with 8 nucleotides matching TRBD2. Gene TRBJ2-7 matches the end of the DNA better, so the J call may be wrong. CDR3 length: 16 residues. Looked up from germline, CDR1 is MGHRA and CDR2 is YSYEKL. The CDR3 spells CASSSAGGGRAYEQYF. The CDR3 DNA is TGCGCCAGCAGCTCCGCCGGCGGGGGGCGCGCCTACGAGCAGTACTTC.

The rearrangement links TRBV6-5 to TRBJ2-3; D might be TRBD2 (6 bases). V was shortened by 9 bases and J by 2 bases, with 15 bases between the two germline ends. Germline lookup yields CDR1 MNHEY and CDR2 SVGAGI. This CDR3 comprises 14 residues. The CDR3 coding sequence is TGTGCCAGTCGATGGGACTCCTCCACAGATACGCAGTATTTT. Its translation is CASRWDSSTDTQYF.

The rearrangement joins TRBV2 to TRBJ1-2; D perhaps matches TRBD1 (6 bases). Looked up from germline, CDR1 is SNHLY and CDR2 is FYNNEI. Trimming stripped 4 bases from V and 3 bases from J, with 18 bases between. This CDR3 has 16 residues. CDR3 region: CASSGGGDIPYYGYTF. The CDR3 bases are TGTGCCAGCAGTGGGGGGGGCGATATACCTTACTATGGCTACACCTTC.

This chain joins TRBV9 and TRBJ1-6, with a possible D match to TRBD1 (6 bases). Germline V gene sequence: CDR1 SGDLS, CDR2 YYNGEE. The CDR3 totals 15 residues. V lost 0 bases, J lost 7 bases, and 11 bases lay in between. The CDR3 protein is CASSVEGGGNSPLHF. The CDR3 DNA sequence: TGTGCCAGCAGCGTAGAGGGGGGTGGCAATTCACCCCTCCACTTT.

The J gene is TRBJ2-7, the V gene TRBV19; 8 nucleotides agree with TRBD1. Trimming took 5 bases from V and 4 from J; bases not matched to a gene: 4. The CDR3 sequence is 13 residues long. CDR1 and CDR2 (germline): LNHDA, SQIVND (reference sequence). The CDR3 DNA is TGTGCCAGTAGTCCCGGGACAGGATACGAGCAGTACTTC. Encoded protein: CASSPGTGYEQYF. Full variable domain (remainder filled in from reference TRBV19 and TRBJ2-7): DGGITQSPKYLFRKEGQNVTLSCEQNLNHDAMYWYRQDPGQGLRLIYYSQIVNDFQKGDIAEGYSVSREKKESFPLTVTSAQKNPTAFYLCASSPGTGYEQYFGPGTRLTVT.

The V call is TRBV6-5, the J call TRBJ1-1; D uncertain. V was pared by 9 bases and J by 3 bases, with 14 bases between. CDR1 and CDR2 from the germline V gene are MNHEY and SVGAGI. The CDR3 sequence is 13 residues long. For the CDR3, the DNA is TGTGCCAGACCGAGTGGGGAGTACACTGAAGCTTTCTTT. This translates into CARPSGEYTEAFF.